The 9 T cell receptor beta chains in this list originate from one sample, sequenced in a study of blood T cell repertoires in COVID-19. The repertoire was sequenced with immunoSEQ multiplex PCR; TCRdb's copy has only in-frame clones and lacks some. The table has 200,000 to 250,000 clones, around 81% seen once. Sequenced input: PBMCs or T cells enriched from blood (not recorded which). Source of these receptors: a woman aged 40-49 years with acute COVID-19.

The V gene is TRBV7-8, the J gene TRBJ1-1; tentative D call: TRBD1 (5 bases). The CDR3 extends over 13 amino acids. The germline V gene has CDR1 SGHVS and CDR2 FQNEAQ. The ends were cut back, 1 base at V and 4 bases at J, with 7 bases in the middle. As DNA, the CDR3 is TGTGCCAGCAGCTTAGGACAGTTCACTGAAGCTTTCTTT. Its translation is CASSLGQFTEAFF. The full variable domain, with the rest looked up from reference TRBV7-8 and TRBJ1-1, is GAGVSQSPRYKVAKRGQDVALRCDPISGHVSLFWYQQALGQGPEFLTYFQNEAQLDKSGLPSDRFFAERPEGSVSTLKIQRTQQEDSAVYLCASSLGQFTEAFFGQGTRLTVV.

The genes are TRBV5-1 and TRBJ2-2; 9 bases fit TRBD2. The CDR3 covers 18 residues. Germline loops: CDR1 SGHRS, CDR2 YFSETQ. V dropped 0 bases and J dropped 2; count of bases not matched to a gene: 8. DNA for the CDR3: TGCGCCAGCAGCTTGGGGGCGACTAGCGGAGCAAACACCGGGGAGCTGTTTTTT. This translates into CASSLGATSGANTGELFF.

The CDR3 region is CASRGNHRGFGEAFF. The CDR3 coding sequence is TGTGCCAGCAGGGGAAACCACAGGGGATTTGGTGAAGCTTTCTTT. This rearrangement joins TRBV25-1 to TRBJ1-1; TRBD1 matches at 7 bases. The CDR3 is made up of 15 amino acids. Germline values: CDR1 MGHDK, CDR2 SYGVNS. The V segment lost 6 bases and the J segment 7 bases; nucleotides outside the gene matches: 14.

This rearrangement joins TRBV6-5 to TRBJ2-3; possible D gene TRBD2, 5 bases. Germline CDR1 reads MNHEY; CDR2 reads SVGAGI. CDR3 size: 15 residues. V gave up 6 bases and J gave up 4 bases, with 17 bases separating them. The CDR3 sequence: CASRLTTFGADTQYF. For the CDR3, the DNA is TGTGCCAGCAGATTGACTACCTTTGGAGCAGATACGCAGTATTTT.

The rearrangement uses TRBV6-5 and TRBJ1-5, with 11 bases that match TRBD1. The CDR3 runs 14 residues. Looked up from germline, CDR1 is MNHEY and CDR2 is SVGAGI. V shed 8 bases and J 5 bases; nucleotides not matched to a gene: 5. The CDR3 spells CASGRGQGDQPQHF. CDR3 bases: TGTGCCAGCGGGAGGGGACAGGGGGATCAGCCCCAGCATTTT.

The chain recombines TRBV7-8 with TRBJ1-5, with D tentatively TRBD1 (6 bases). The V gene's germline CDR1 is SGHVS and CDR2 FQNEAQ. V was trimmed by 5 bases and J by 5 bases, leaving 10 bases between them. CDR3 size: 13 residues. Here the CDR3 reads CASSPGTHQPQHF. In nucleotides, the CDR3 is TGTGCCAGCAGCCCAGGGACACATCAGCCCCAGCATTTT.

V and J are TRBV28 and TRBJ2-4; 7 nucleotides agree with TRBD1. The CDR3 loop spans 14 amino acids. Looked up from germline, CDR1 is MDHEN and CDR2 is SYDVKM. Germline trimming cut 5 bases from V and 4 bases from J; bases unmatched to any gene: 5. In DNA form, the CDR3 reads TGTGCCAGCAGTGGAGACAGGGTAAAAAACATTCAGTACTTC. Protein sequence: CASSGDRVKNIQYF.

The V call is TRBV2, the J call TRBJ2-7; TRBD2 is a possible D gene (6 bases). V lost 1 base and J lost 6, with 10 bases in between. The CDR3 contains 13 residues. CDR1 is SNHLY and CDR2 is FYNNEI in the germline V gene. CDR3 residues: CASSEGRGIEQYF. In DNA form, the CDR3 reads TGTGCCAGCAGTGAAGGTCGGGGGATCGAGCAGTACTTC.

This clone appeared once. V gene TRBV7-2 combines with J gene TRBJ2-1; TRBD1 might be the D (7 bases). The CDR3 runs to 12 residues. Per the germline V gene, CDR1 is SGHTA and CDR2 is FQGNSA. V was cut by 5 bases and J by 9 bases, with 11 bases left in between. This chain's CDR3 is CASSQGGFEQFF. CDR3 in DNA: TGTGCCAGCAGCCAGGGGGGTTTTGAGCAGTTCTTC.